The T cell receptor beta chain under discussion was sequenced for a study of response to subunit inactivated influenza vaccine. Notes on the study in general: Authors suggested each seasonal flu vaccination may recruit only limited numbers of new T cells.

This clonotype was picked up many times. Its target is unknown. V lost 3 bases, J lost 3 bases, and 8 bases lay in between. The CDR3 loop spans 13 amino acids. MiXCR was run by TCRdb on the RT-PCR reads, yielding one entry per CDR3 protein. Of a few hundred thousand distinct CDR3 sequences listed, about a fifth were seen once; the top ten hold around 9.6%. This TCR was sampled from a man between 50 and 75 years old who received an inactivated influenza vaccine. Source: PBMCs from blood, taken less than 22 months after vaccination. This rearrangement joins TRBV12-3 or TRBV12-4 to TRBJ1-1; no clear D gene. CDR3 DNA: TGTGCCAGCAGTTTGGATCTGTACACTGAAGCTTTCTTT. The encoded protein is CASSLDLYTEAFF.